This TCR beta chain was profiled in a study of shared clonotypes between healthy human individuals (dated by TCRdb to the early 2020s). Study-level background: Three men and two women, aged 18 to 49 years, made up the cohort. For each donor, CD4 naive and CD4 memory were each given three plates, CD8 naive was given two plates, and CD8 memory was given one plate. To estimate repertoire size and how much clonotypes are shared between individuals, the study performed deep sequencing of blood TCR repertoires from five healthy adults. To increase sequencing depth and limit assay-specific biases, TCR repertoire library preparation and sequencing were carried out by different laboratories using diverse techniques. Leukapheresis yielded between about 0.9 and 8.9 billion PBMCs per donor.

On the study overall, not on this receptor specifically: Only blood was sampled, and tissue TCR repertoires likely differ from those in blood. Because the study included only a small number of donors, the genetic and exposure-history diversity represented was limited. Pairwise subsampling led to the expectation that sequencing depth would affect the degree of clonotype sharing among donors. Even with the large sequencing depth, rarefaction of the sorted-subset datasets indicated that sequencing was incomplete. Sharing across a handful of donors was observed for about 5% of naive CD4, about 4% of naive CD8, around 2.5% of memory CD4, and around 0.4% of memory CD8 clonotypes. Naive subsets generally had larger estimated clonotype richness than memory subsets. Clonotypes shared by all four sorted-subset donors showed higher generation probabilities than non-shared clonotypes.

Between the V and J ends, shortened by 4 bases and 4 bases respectively, the junction contains 16 bases. The CDR3 starts with the cysteine, ends with the phenylalanine, and has 15 residues. CDR3 DNA is the only sequence kept; it has 45 bases, read in frame from the first base. CDR1 and CDR2 (SGHAT, FQNNGV) derive from the germline V gene. To note about this clone: This receptor's antigen is unknown. Per-base qualities were not stored, and no clone one base away is much larger.

Using the deep immunoSEQ assay, multiplex PCR amplified TCR CDR3 regions from genomic DNA. For each cell subset, the extracted genomic DNA was distributed evenly across all wells of several immunoSEQ 96-well plates, and each plate served as one replicate. For sorted subsets, each replicate PCR was loaded with 200 ng genomic DNA, equivalent to some 27,000 T cell genomes. Purified libraries were measured with a Qubit 3.0 fluorometer, size-checked on a Bioanalyzer 2100, and measured again with the KAPA Library Quantification kit. Each immunoSEQ 96-well plate was sequenced on its own single-read 150-cycle Illumina NextSeq 550 flow cell. In the source study's methods: Because the immunoSEQ output held only junctional sequences and lacked quality scores, the filtering could not match the filtering applied to full-length reads. To assign V/J genes and CDR3, sequences were annotated against IMGT germline references using PyIR, a Python wrapper for IgBLAST v1.9. Any read was removed if the V/J assignment was weak (E-value above 1e-6), the CDR3 was missing, or the read contained stop codons, out-of-frame junctions, or ambiguous translated residues. V3J clonotypes were defined by identical inferred V gene, J gene, and CDR3 amino acid sequence. The percentage overlap between two repertoires was calculated by dividing the number of shared unique clonotypes by the size of the smaller repertoire. Richness of each repertoire was evaluated using RTK rarefaction, the Chao1 estimator, and Recon v2.1 estimates of unobserved clonotypes. Generation probabilities for all TCRbeta clonotypes obtained by the gDNA method from a few donors were computed using OLGA. TCRdb obtained this table from immuneACCESS and retained in-frame rearrangements with V and J assigned. These tables miss some clones; where compared with another copy, unresolved V genes account for less than half of the shortfall, and the remainder is unexplained. V, J and clone size reflect that table, while D and trimming were determined from the DNA. This sample gives roughly 1,100,000 clones in total; roughly 75% of them show up just once. 1.5% of the sample is taken by the ten largest.

The donors were healthy, HIV-negative adults with no recently reported acute infections or vaccinations. Every donor was a Caucasian adult residing in Nashville, Tennessee, USA. CD4+ T cells were enriched by magnetic negative selection, after which naive cells were positively selected on CD45RA and the negative fraction was taken as the memory subset. Blood was obtained by leukapheresis, after which PBMCs were separated by Ficoll-Histopaque density gradient centrifugation and cryopreserved in liquid nitrogen vapor phase. Purity and quantity of every magnetically sorted T cell population were checked by analytical flow cytometry. Each sorted fraction had its genomic DNA isolated and then quantified by UV absorbance on a Nanodrop 2000c.

The TCR comes from a man aged 18 to 30 in good health. Recombination linked TRBV11-2 to TRBJ1-1; a tentative D call is TRBD1 (6 bases match). The sample was memory CD4+ T cells sorted from blood. This specimen's cell subset or site label, per the study, means: CD45RA-negative fraction. The DNA sequence follows: TGTGCCAGCAGCTCGCCTTTACAGGGTAGCACTGAAGCTTTCTTT. It codes for CASSSPLQGSTEAFF.